This record looks at one TCR beta chain sequence and its context. The target antigen is unknown. Deletions cut 8 bases from V and 2 bases from J, with 13 bases between. Germline V gene sequence: CDR1 MDHEN, CDR2 SYDVKM. The CDR3 runs 13 residues. The data were produced by immunoSEQ multiplex PCR, yet TCRdb's version contains in-frame clones alone and is incomplete. The data contain over 100,000 clones, roughly 93% of them singletons. The sample belongs to a study of graft-versus-host responses after intestinal transplantation. The study, taken as a whole, reports: Patients who carried graft-donor T cell macrochimerism also had high graft-versus-host to host-versus-graft clonal ratios in their allografts.

The sample was unstimulated CD4+ T cells sorted from spleen or lymph node cells, taken before intestinal transplant. This sequence originates from a human donor who received an intestinal transplant. The rearrangement joins TRBV28 to TRBJ2-7, with a tentative D call TRBD2 (5 bases). The CDR3 DNA reads TGTGCCAGCGCCGGAGGAGCCCCCTACGAGCAGTACTTC. This gives the protein CASAGGAPYEQYF.